This is a list of T cell receptor beta chains from one sample in a study of human T cells and chemical hapten exposure. Using its own MiXCR run on the 5' RACE reads, TCRdb lists one record per CDR3 protein. The table lists approximately 140,000 distinct CDR3 sequences, 3.5% to 5% of them singletons, with over 1.1% in the top ten. Receptors were obtained from a female donor in good health. Each CDR3 is given with its conserved first and last residue. A D gene is named only where the DNA matches it firmly. Size is omitted from some rows. Given values are once, few, many or a class for expanded clones.

.,TRBJ1-1,many,TRBV9,TGTGCCAGCAGCGGGGGAGACATGAACACTGAAGCTTTCTTT,CASSGGDMNTEAFF
TRBD1,TRBJ1-5,many,TRBV6-1,TGTGCCAGCAGTAGAACCGGGACAGGGGATCAGCCCCAGCATTTT,CASSRTGTGDQPQHF
.,TRBJ2-5,many,TRBV6-5,TGTGCCAGCAGTTACTATACGGCGTATCAAGAGACCCAGTACTTC,CASSYYTAYQETQYF
.,TRBJ2-7,many,TRBV18,TGTGCCAGCTCACCATTAAGGGGCTACGAGCAGTACTTC,CASSPLRGYEQYF
TRBD1,TRBJ1-3,.,TRBV4-1,TGCGCCAGCAGCCGCAGATCAGGGGGAGGAAACACCATATATTTT,CASSRRSGGGNTIYF
TRBD2,TRBJ2-1,many,TRBV6-6,TGTGCCAGCAGTTACTGGGCTAGCGGGGGGACCTACAATGAGCAGTTCTTC,CASSYWASGGTYNEQFF
.,TRBJ1-6,.,TRBV4-3,TGCGCCAGCAGCCAAGATCGGGGGATTAATTCACCCCTCCACTTT,CASSQDRGINSPLHF
.,TRBJ2-2,many,TRBV7-2,TGTGCCAGCAGCTTAAAAATCGGCTCACGCCGCAGTACCGGGGAGCTGTTTTTT,CASSLKIGSRRSTGELFF
.,TRBJ2-1,.,TRBV20-1,TGCAGTGCTAGACACGACCGATACAATGAGCAGTTCTTC,CSARHDRYNEQFF
.,TRBJ1-1,few,TRBV7-2,TGTGCCAGCAGCTTACGAGGGGCCGGCGCCTACCAACCCTGTAACACTGAAGCTTTCTTT,CASSLRGAGAYQPCNTEAFF
TRBD2,TRBJ2-7,many,TRBV28,TGTGCCAGCAGCCCCTTACTAGCGGGGGGCCGAGGCGAGCAGTACTTC,CASSPLLAGGRGEQYF
.,TRBJ1-5,many,TRBV27,TGTGCCAGCAGCCTAAGGCGAGGGGCTAGCAATCAGCCCCAGCATTTT,CASSLRRGASNQPQHF
TRBD1,TRBJ2-2,many,TRBV14,TGTGCCAGCAGCCCGTTATCAGGGGGAATGGGCACCGGGGAGCTGTTTTTT,CASSPLSGGMGTGELFF
.,TRBJ2-6,many,TRBV4-3,TGCGCCAGCAGCCAAGAGACTCCGAACTCTGGGGCCAACGTCCTGACTTTC,CASSQETPNSGANVLTF
.,TRBJ1-2,.,TRBV7-8,TGTGCCAGCAGCTCGGAGATATGGGACGGGAACGATGGCTACACCTTC,CASSSEIWDGNDGYTF
.,TRBJ1-2,.,TRBV5-6,TGTGCCAGCAGCTCGACAGATGGCTACACCTTC,CASSSTDGYTF
.,TRBJ1-2,many,TRBV6-1,TGTGCCAGCAGTGAAAGGCCGGTCGGCTATGGCTACACCTTC,CASSERPVGYGYTF
TRBD2,TRBJ2-3,many,TRBV5-1,TGCGCCAGCAGCTCACTAGCGGGGTCTTTGAGGGATACGCAGTATTTT,CASSSLAGSLRDTQYF
.,TRBJ2-5,many,TRBV6-2/TRBV6-3,TGTGCCAGCAGACCCACCAAGACGGGGGTTGAGGAGACCCAGTACTTC,CASRPTKTGVEETQYF
.,TRBJ1-1,many,TRBV18,TGTGCCAGCTCATCGACAAGTCAGGACACTGAAGCTTTCTTT,CASSSTSQDTEAFF
.,TRBJ2-3,many,TRBV27,TGTGCCAGCCGAACCGGTAGCACAGATACGCAGTATTTT,CASRTGSTDTQYF
.,TRBJ2-3,many,TRBV10-3,TGTGCCATCAGTGAGAGACTAGTAGGAGATACGCAGTATTTT,CAISERLVGDTQYF
.,TRBJ2-2,many,TRBV6-4,TGTGCCAGCAGTGACTGGCTCAACACCGGGGAGCTGTTTTTT,CASSDWLNTGELFF
TRBD2,TRBJ2-2,many,TRBV5-1,TGCGCCAGCAGCTTGAGTCGGGAGGACACTAGGGAGCTGTTTTTT,CASSLSREDTRELFF
.,TRBJ1-1,many,TRBV19,TGTGCCAGTAAACTTCAATTGAACACTGAAGCTTTCTTT,CASKLQLNTEAFF
TRBD2,TRBJ2-1,once,TRBV20-1,TGCAGTGCTCGAAGCGGGGGGAGCTACTACAATGAGCAGTTCTTC,CSARSGGSYYNEQFF
.,TRBJ2-5,.,TRBV24-1,TGTGCCACCAGCGGGTCAGGGGCCCAAGAGACCCAGTACTTC,CATSGSGAQETQYF
.,TRBJ1-1,many,TRBV5-5,TGTGCCAGCAGCTTGGTATCCGGGAACACTGAAGCTTTCTTT,CASSLVSGNTEAFF
.,TRBJ2-1,many,TRBV12-3/TRBV12-4,TGTGCCAGCAGTTCTCACAGGATGGACAATGAGCAGTTCTTC,CASSSHRMDNEQFF
.,TRBJ1-1,many,TRBV12-3/TRBV12-4,TGTGCCAGCAGCTTAATGACAGGCGACACTGAAGCTTTCTTT,CASSLMTGDTEAFF
TRBD1,TRBJ1-2,many,TRBV24-1,TGTGCCACCAGTGATTCAAGGGGTGGCAGGGGGGACTATGGCTACACCTTC,CATSDSRGGRGDYGYTF
.,TRBJ2-7,.,TRBV4-3,TGCGCCAGCAGCCAAGTCTGGCAGACCACCTACGAGCAGTACTTC,CASSQVWQTTYEQYF
TRBD1,TRBJ1-6,.,TRBV2,TGTGCCAGCAGTGACGGGGACAGGGGGCTCTCACCCCTCCACTTT,CASSDGDRGLSPLHF
TRBD2,TRBJ2-3,.,TRBV5-8,TGTGCCAGCAGCTTGGAGTCTAGCGGGGGCACAGATACGCAGTATTTT,CASSLESSGGTDTQYF
TRBD1,TRBJ2-2,many,TRBV6-4,TGTGCCAGCAGTGGACAGGGGAACACCGGGGAGCTGTTTTTT,CASSGQGNTGELFF
TRBD1,TRBJ1-2,many,TRBV14,TGTGCCAGCAGCCCGGGCACAGGGGCTTTCTATGGCTACACCTTC,CASSPGTGAFYGYTF